Following are 10 T cell receptor beta chains from one sample sequenced in a study of human versus mouse CDR3 diversity and MHC coevolution. Measured with immunoSEQ multiplex PCR; TCRdb has only the in-frame clones, and not every one. The sample shows about 81,000 clones, 93% of them seen only once. Sequenced input: naive CD4+ T cells from blood. The subset is: CD45RO-negative CD62L-positive naive CD4 T cells. These receptors were collected from a person aged 30-70 years in good health.

This rearrangement joins TRBV9 to TRBJ2-7, with D perhaps TRBD2 (5 bases). From germline, CDR1 is SGDLS and CDR2 YYNGEE. V gave up 3 bases and J gave up 3 bases, with 16 bases separating them. The CDR3 consists of 15 residues. The CDR3, as DNA: TGTGCCAGCAGCGAACAACCGGCCGGGGTCTACGAGCAGTACTTC. Its translation is CASSEQPAGVYEQYF.

V is TRBV6-1 and J is TRBJ1-5, with 8 bases matching TRBD1. Trimming removed 1 base from V and 3 bases from J; junction bases left unmatched: 2. The germline V gene encodes CDR1 MNHNS and CDR2 SASEGT. The length of the CDR3 is 15 residues. The CDR3 DNA is TGTGCCAGCAGTGAAGGGACAGGGTCCAATCAGCCCCAGCATTTT. Encoded protein: CASSEGTGSNQPQHF.

This clone came up a few times. The chain links TRBV10-3 to TRBJ2-3; D gene unclear. This CDR3 contains 11 residues. Looked up from germline, CDR1 is ENHRY and CDR2 is SYGVKD. V was pared by 4 bases and J by 5 bases, with 4 bases between. CDR3 loop: CAISAVDTQYF. As DNA, the CDR3 is TGTGCCATCAGTGCAGTAGATACGCAGTATTTT.

The chain carries TRBV5-1 and TRBJ2-5, with 10 bases lining up with TRBD1. V lost 4 bases to trimming and J lost 4 bases; unmatched junction nucleotides: 7. Germline V CDR1 and CDR2: SGHRS, YFSETQ. This CDR3 contains 15 residues. CDR3 sequence (DNA): TGCGCCAGCAGCCCGGGACAGGGGTCCCGAGAGACCCAGTACTTC. Translating gives CASSPGQGSRETQYF.

This clone was detected once. This chain joins TRBV11-2 and TRBJ2-2; TRBD1 might be the D (5 bases). The CDR3 runs 16 residues. The germline CDR1 and CDR2 sequences are SGHAT and FQNNGV. With 10 bases removed from V and 3 bases from J, the gap between germline ends came to 21 bases. CDR3 sequence: CAIPIPPGLDTGELFF. The CDR3 bases are TGTGCCATCCCGATACCCCCAGGGCTGGACACCGGGGAGCTGTTTTTT. The full variable domain, rest sourced from reference TRBV11-2 and TRBJ2-2, is EAGVAQSPRYKIIEKRQSVAFWCNPISGHATLYWYQQILGQGPKLLIQFQNNGVVDDSQLPKDRFSAERLKGVDSTLKIQPAKLEDSAVYLCAIPIPPGLDTGELFFGEGSRLTVL.

The V gene is TRBV11-1, the J gene TRBJ2-1; TRBD2 agrees at 11 bases. Trimming removed 4 bases from V and 4 bases from J; junction bases left unmatched: 6. This CDR3 comprises 16 residues. Germline V gene sequence: CDR1 SGHAT, CDR2 FQDESV (reference sequence). The CDR3 nucleotides are TGTGCCAGCAGCTATTTGGGACTAGCGGCATACAATGAGCAGTTCTTC. This gives the protein CASSYLGLAAYNEQFF.

The V gene is TRBV14, the J gene TRBJ1-4; the D gene is possibly TRBD1 (6 bases). Deletions cut 1 base from V and 8 bases from J, with 17 bases between. Germline V gives CDR1 SGHDN, CDR2 FVKESK. This CDR3 contains 16 residues. CDR3: CASSQVWKQGGEKLFF. The CDR3 DNA follows: TGTGCCAGCAGCCAAGTATGGAAACAGGGCGGGGAAAAACTGTTTTTT.

CDR3: CASSWTGGLDQPQHF. DNA of the CDR3: TGTGCCAGCAGTTGGACAGGGGGCTTGGATCAGCCCCAGCATTTT. The rearrangement joins TRBV6-1 to TRBJ1-5; 11 positions match TRBD1. The CDR3 contains 15 residues. Trimming removed 5 bases from V and 5 bases from J; junction bases left unmatched: 5. Germline V gene lookup returns CDR1 MNHNS and CDR2 SASEGT.

The count of this clone is one. The chain carries TRBV28 and TRBJ1-6; D not certain. CDR1 and CDR2 (germline): MDHEN, SYDVKM. V gave up 3 bases and J gave up 0 bases, with 9 bases separating them. The CDR3 totals 16 residues. The CDR3 coding sequence is TGTGCCAGCAGTTTTAACAGCCTCTCCTATAATTCACCCCTCCACTTT. Translation gives CASSFNSLSYNSPLHF.

The chain is built from TRBV5-1 and TRBJ2-2; 9 nucleotides match TRBD1. Losses at the gene ends were 4 bases for V and 8 bases for J; bases not matched to a gene: 6. This CDR3 comprises 14 residues. Germline V lookup: CDR1 SGHRS, CDR2 YFSETQ. Written as DNA, the CDR3 is TGCGCCAGCAGCGGGGACAGGGACGTTGGGGAGCTGTTTTTT. This encodes CASSGDRDVGELFF.